Below are 12 T cell receptor beta chains sequenced from a single sample in a study of T and B cells in COVID-19 patients. Multiplex PCR with BIOMED2 TRB-A/B primer pools amplified TRB rearrangements. Each CDR3 protein is one row after TCRdb ran MiXCR on the multiplex PCR reads. The sample holds about 3,600 distinct CDR3 sequences, almost 25% seen once. From blood, roughly 220-550 ng of genomic DNA served as TRB template. The specimen sequenced was blood. These TCRs come from a human donor with active COVID-19.

This clonotype was recorded a few times. V is TRBV28 and J is TRBJ2-7; D call uncertain. The CDR3 sequence is 15 residues long. Germline V lookup: CDR1 MDHEN, CDR2 SYDVKM. The V end was cut by 2 bases, the J end by 4 bases, with 15 bases between. The CDR3 reads CASSLEDATIYEQYF. CDR3 bases: TGTGCCAGCAGTTTAGAGGACGCCACTATATACGAGCAGTACTTC. The full variable domain, in which reference TRBV28 and TRBJ2-7 provide the parts outside the CDR3, is DVKVTQSSRYLVKRTGEKVFLECVQDMDHENMFWYRQDPGLGLRLIYFSYDVKMKEKGDIPEGYSVSREKKERFSLILESASTNQTSMYLCASSLEDATIYEQYFGPGTRLTVT.

This clonotype is medium-sized (0.01 to 0.1%) within its sample. This rearrangement joins TRBV5-6 to TRBJ1-2; perhaps TRBD1 as D (6 bases). V dropped 0 bases and J dropped 2 bases, with 11 bases sitting between them. CDR1 SGHDT and CDR2 YYEEEE come from the germline V gene. The CDR3 has 15 amino acids. As DNA, the CDR3 is TGTGCCAGCAGCTTGGACGTGGGGGGCAACTATGGCTACACCTTC. Translation: CASSLDVGGNYGYTF.

This chain uses TRBV5-1 with TRBJ2-7; TRBD1 aligns across 9 bases. The V gene end was trimmed by 3 bases and the J gene end by 6 bases; junction bases not matched to a gene: 10. The CDR3 covers 15 residues. Germline V lookup: CDR1 SGHRS, CDR2 YFSETQ. The CDR3 region is CASSSPGQGISEQYF. As DNA, the CDR3 is TGCGCCAGCAGCTCGCCGGGACAGGGAATCAGCGAGCAGTACTTC.

This clonotype qualifies as medium-sized (0.01 to 0.1%). V is TRBV18 and J is TRBJ2-1, with 9 positions matching TRBD1. Trimming took 7 bases from V and 6 from J; bases not matched to a gene: 10. From germline, CDR1 is KGHSH and CDR2 LQKENI. This CDR3 is 15 amino acids long. CDR3 sequence (DNA): TGTGCCAGCTTCCCTCGGACAGGGGCGGTCAATGAGCAGTTCTTC. This encodes CASFPRTGAVNEQFF. Looking up the rest from reference TRBV18 and TRBJ2-1 gives the full variable domain: NAGVMQNPRHLVRRRGQEARLRCSPMKGHSHVYWYRQLPEEGLKFMVYLQKENIIDESGMPKERFSAEFPKEGPSILRIQQVVRGDSAAYFCASFPRTGAVNEQFFGPGTRLTVL.

This rearrangement joins TRBV5-1 to TRBJ1-6; D might be TRBD1 (6 bases). This CDR3 is 15 amino acids long. With 4 bases removed from V and 8 bases from J, the gap between germline ends came to 16 bases. CDR1 is SGHRS and CDR2 is YFSETQ in the germline V gene. The CDR3: CASSPQGIVDSPLHF. CDR3 nucleotides: TGCGCCAGCAGCCCGCAGGGGATTGTGGATTCACCCCTCCACTTT.

In this sample, this clonotype is medium-sized. The rearrangement uses TRBV5-4 and TRBJ2-7; TRBD1 aligns across 10 bases. Trimming cost V 0 bases and J 6 bases; bases outside gene matches: 6. The length of the CDR3 is 15 residues. Germline loops: CDR1 SGHNT, CDR2 YYREEE (reference sequence). The CDR3 DNA sequence: TGTGCCAGCAGCTTGGGTCCCCGGACAGGGGGCGAGCAGTACTTC. This sequence encodes CASSLGPRTGGEQYF.

V usage is TRBV19 and J usage is TRBJ2-7; a weak D match, TRBD2 (7 bases). Germline loops: CDR1 LNHDA, CDR2 SQIVND (reference sequence). This CDR3 has 17 residues. V gave up 5 bases and J gave up 0 bases, with 20 bases separating them. Here the CDR3 reads CASSPGGLAGSSYEQYF. As DNA, the CDR3 is TGTGCCAGTAGTCCCGGGGGGCTGGCGGGAAGCTCCTACGAGCAGTACTTC.

This clonotype was seen repeatedly, ten times or more. V gene TRBV20-1 combines with J gene TRBJ2-7; 10 bases are shared with TRBD2. The CDR3 covers 15 residues. The junction had 3 bases not matched to a gene; V was cut back by 0 bases and J by 1 base. The germline gives CDR1 DFQATT, CDR2 SNEGSKA (reference sequence). In DNA, the CDR3 is TGCAGTGCTAGAGATGGGACTAGCGATTCCTACGAGCAGTACTTC. This encodes CSARDGTSDSYEQYF.

By sample share, this clonotype is medium-sized. J is TRBJ2-5 and V is TRBV13, with TRBD1 matching 8 bases. J lost 2 bases, V lost 0 bases, and 8 bases had no gene match. This CDR3 has 17 residues. Per the germline V gene, CDR1 is PRHDT and CDR2 is FYEKMQ (reference sequence). CDR3 region: CASSLGLGQGFQETQYF. In DNA form, the CDR3 reads TGTGCCAGCAGCTTAGGACTCGGACAGGGTTTTCAAGAGACCCAGTACTTC.

This clonotype is labeled medium-sized. This chain joins TRBV19 and TRBJ1-2, with 7 bases lining up with TRBD1. The J segment lost 4 bases and the V segment lost 9 bases, leaving 8 bases of the junction unmatched. Per germline, CDR1 LNHDA and CDR2 SQIVND (reference sequence). The CDR3 extends over 13 amino acids. The DNA for the CDR3 is TGTGCCAGCACCCGGGACAGCTTCTATGGCTACACCTTC. This codes for CASTRDSFYGYTF.

By share of the sample, this clonotype is medium-sized. The rearrangement uses TRBV5-1 and TRBJ1-4; unclear D gene. Trimming left V 4 bases short and J 4 bases short, with 8 bases between. The V gene's germline CDR1 is SGHRS and CDR2 YFSETQ. This CDR3 is 13 amino acids long. CDR3 sequence: CASSGENNEKLFF. The CDR3 coding sequence is TGCGCCAGCAGCGGAGAAAATAATGAAAAACTGTTTTTT.

The chain links TRBV29-1 to TRBJ2-7, with 9 bases aligning to TRBD1. CDR1 and CDR2 from the germline V gene are SQVTM and ANQGSEA. The J segment lost 5 bases and the V segment lost 3 bases, leaving 2 bases of the junction unmatched. CDR3 length equals 12 residues. CDR3 residues: CSVEDRGHEQYF. CDR3 nucleotide sequence: TGCAGCGTTGAGGACAGGGGCCACGAGCAGTACTTC.